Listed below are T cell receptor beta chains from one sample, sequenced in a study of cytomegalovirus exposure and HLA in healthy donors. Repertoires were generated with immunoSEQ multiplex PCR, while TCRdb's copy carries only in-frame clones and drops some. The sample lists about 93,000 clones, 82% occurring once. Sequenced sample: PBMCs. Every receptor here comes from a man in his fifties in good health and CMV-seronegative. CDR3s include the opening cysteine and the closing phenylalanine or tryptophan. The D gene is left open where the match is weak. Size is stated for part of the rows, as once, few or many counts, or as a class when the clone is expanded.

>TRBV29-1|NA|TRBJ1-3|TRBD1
CSVGSGTGVGNTIYF
TGCAGCGTTGGTTCCGGGACAGGGGTTGGAAACACCATATATTTT
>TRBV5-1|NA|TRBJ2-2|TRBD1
CASSLRTGNTGELFF
TGCGCCAGCAGCTTAAGGACAGGGAACACCGGGGAGCTGTTTTTT
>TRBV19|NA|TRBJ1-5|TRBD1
CASSPGQGAIQPQHF
TGTGCCAGTAGTCCGGGACAGGGGGCGATTCAGCCCCAGCATTTT
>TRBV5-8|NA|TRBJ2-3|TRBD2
CASSYLGTSADTQYF
TGTGCCAGCAGCTACCTAGGGACTAGCGCGGATACGCAGTATTTT
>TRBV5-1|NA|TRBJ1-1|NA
CASSLGRASTEAFF
TGCGCCAGCAGCTTGGGCAGGGCGAGCACTGAAGCTTTCTTT
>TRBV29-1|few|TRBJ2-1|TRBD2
CSVHRTSGVSYNEQFF
TGCAGCGTCCACAGGACTAGCGGAGTCTCCTACAATGAGCAGTTCTTC
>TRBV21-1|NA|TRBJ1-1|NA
CASSCHPGFPGQGTEAFF
TGTGCCAGCAGCTGCCACCCCGGGTTTCCTGGACAGGGTACTGAAGCTTTCTTT
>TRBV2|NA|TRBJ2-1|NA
CASSERTVLNEQFF
TGTGCCAGCAGTGAGCGGACTGTACTCAATGAGCAGTTCTTC
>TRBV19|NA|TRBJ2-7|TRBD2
CASSLAGVPSSYEQYF
TGTGCCAGTTCCCTAGCGGGAGTCCCCAGCTCCTACGAGCAGTACTTC
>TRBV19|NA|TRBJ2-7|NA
CASSRQGGQNSYEQYF
TGTGCCAGTAGTCGACAGGGAGGACAGAACTCCTACGAGCAGTACTTC
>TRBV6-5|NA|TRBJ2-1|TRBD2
CASSRSGRDEQFF
TGTGCCAGCAGCCGAAGCGGGAGAGACGAGCAGTTCTTC
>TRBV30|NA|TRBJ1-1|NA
CAWRKKDSPRGTEAFF
TGTGCCTGGAGGAAAAAGGACAGCCCTAGAGGGACTGAAGCTTTCTTT
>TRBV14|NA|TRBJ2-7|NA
CASSQVRLPGSHEQYF
TGTGCCAGCAGCCAAGTCCGTCTCCCAGGGTCCCACGAGCAGTACTTC
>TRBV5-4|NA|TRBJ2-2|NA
CASSLGGDSTGELFF
TGTGCCAGCAGCTTGGGCGGAGATAGCACCGGGGAGCTGTTTTTT
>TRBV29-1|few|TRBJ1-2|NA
CSVESLDWRGIDYGYTF
TGCAGCGTCGAATCGCTGGATTGGCGGGGAATTGACTATGGCTACACCTTC
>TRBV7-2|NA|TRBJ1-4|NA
CASSPHRVATNEKLFF
TGTGCCAGCAGCCCACACAGGGTTGCAACTAATGAAAAACTGTTTTTT
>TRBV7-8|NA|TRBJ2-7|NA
CASSVRQVGNYEQYF
TGTGCCAGCAGCGTCAGACAGGTGGGGAACTACGAGCAGTACTTC
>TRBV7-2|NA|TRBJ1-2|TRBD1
CASSLATGRSYGYTF
TGTGCCAGCAGCTTAGCGACAGGGAGGTCCTATGGCTACACCTTC
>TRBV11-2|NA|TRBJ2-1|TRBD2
CASSLSGGSSYNEQFF
TGTGCCAGCAGCTTATCGGGGGGTAGCTCCTACAATGAGCAGTTCTTC
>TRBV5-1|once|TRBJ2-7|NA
CASSPGGFYEQYF
TGCGCCAGCAGCCCAGGAGGGTTTTACGAGCAGTACTTC
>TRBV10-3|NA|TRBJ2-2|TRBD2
CAISEEGVAGRMNTGELFF
TGTGCCATCAGTGAGGAGGGGGTAGCGGGACGGATGAACACCGGGGAGCTGTTTTTT
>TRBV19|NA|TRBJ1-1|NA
CASSMGASNTEAFF
TGTGCCAGTAGTATGGGGGCCTCGAACACTGAAGCTTTCTTT
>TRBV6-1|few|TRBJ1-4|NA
CASTSTGLVEKLFF
TGTGCCAGCACGTCCACAGGGTTAGTGGAAAAACTGTTTTTT
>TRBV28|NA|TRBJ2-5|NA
CASSLGQRVQETQYF
TGTGCCAGCAGTTTAGGACAGAGAGTCCAAGAGACCCAGTACTTC
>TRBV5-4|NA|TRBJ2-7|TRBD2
CASSKPGGLAVSYEQYF
TGTGCCAGCAGCAAACCAGGGGGACTAGCGGTTTCCTACGAGCAGTACTTC
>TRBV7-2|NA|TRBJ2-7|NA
CASSVGLSTGYEQYF
TGTGCCAGCAGCGTGGGACTTTCCACGGGGTACGAGCAGTACTTC
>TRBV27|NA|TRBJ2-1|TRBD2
CASSASGLAAYNEQFF
TGTGCCAGCAGTGCTTCGGGACTAGCGGCTTACAATGAGCAGTTCTTC
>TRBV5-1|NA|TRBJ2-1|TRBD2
CASSLTPSGRAGNEQFF
TGCGCCAGCAGCTTAACCCCTAGCGGGAGGGCCGGGAATGAGCAGTTCTTC
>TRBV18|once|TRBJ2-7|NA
CASSLPSAGTDEQYF
TGTGCCAGCTCCCTTCCCTCGGCAGGGACTGACGAGCAGTACTTC
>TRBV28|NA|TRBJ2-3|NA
CASSWASGSDTQYF
TGTGCCAGCAGTTGGGCAAGTGGGAGCGATACGCAGTATTTT
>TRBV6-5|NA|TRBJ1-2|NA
CASSYSRRGRRHGYTF
TGTGCCAGCAGTTACTCCCGCCGAGGGAGGAGACATGGCTACACCTTC
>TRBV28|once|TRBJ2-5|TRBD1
CASSPGTGSRQETQYF
TGTGCCAGCAGTCCCGGGACAGGGTCGCGACAAGAGACCCAGTACTTC
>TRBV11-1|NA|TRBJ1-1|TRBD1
CASSLVRRGPFMNTEAFF
TGTGCCAGCAGTCTAGTCCGCAGGGGGCCGTTCATGAACACTGAAGCTTTCTTT
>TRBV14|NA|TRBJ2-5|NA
CASSRGGETQYF
TGTGCCAGCAGCCGGGGGGGCGAGACCCAGTACTTC
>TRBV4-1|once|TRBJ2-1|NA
CASSQVRPGLRGDEQFF
TGCGCCAGCAGCCAAGTAAGACCGGGGTTGCGGGGCGATGAGCAGTTCTTC
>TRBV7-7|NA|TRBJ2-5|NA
CASSPRQAQETQYF
TGTGCTAGCAGCCCCCGACAGGCCCAAGAGACCCAGTACTTC
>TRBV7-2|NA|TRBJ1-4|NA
CASSLGAAEKLFF
TGTGCCAGCAGCTTGGGGGCAGCTGAAAAACTGTTTTTT
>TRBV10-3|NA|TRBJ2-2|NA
CAISEDSLDSHTGELFF
TGTGCCATCAGTGAGGATTCTCTGGACAGCCACACCGGGGAGCTGTTTTTT
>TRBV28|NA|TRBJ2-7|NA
CASSLGRGSYEQYF
TGTGCCAGCAGTTTAGGCCGGGGTTCCTACGAGCAGTACTTC
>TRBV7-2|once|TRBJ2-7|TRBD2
CASSLEGLAGTEQYF
TGTGCCAGCAGCTTAGAGGGACTAGCGGGAACTGAGCAGTACTTC
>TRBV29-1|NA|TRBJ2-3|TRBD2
CSVEGGLAGTDTQYF
TGCAGCGTTGAAGGGGGACTAGCGGGAACAGATACGCAGTATTTT